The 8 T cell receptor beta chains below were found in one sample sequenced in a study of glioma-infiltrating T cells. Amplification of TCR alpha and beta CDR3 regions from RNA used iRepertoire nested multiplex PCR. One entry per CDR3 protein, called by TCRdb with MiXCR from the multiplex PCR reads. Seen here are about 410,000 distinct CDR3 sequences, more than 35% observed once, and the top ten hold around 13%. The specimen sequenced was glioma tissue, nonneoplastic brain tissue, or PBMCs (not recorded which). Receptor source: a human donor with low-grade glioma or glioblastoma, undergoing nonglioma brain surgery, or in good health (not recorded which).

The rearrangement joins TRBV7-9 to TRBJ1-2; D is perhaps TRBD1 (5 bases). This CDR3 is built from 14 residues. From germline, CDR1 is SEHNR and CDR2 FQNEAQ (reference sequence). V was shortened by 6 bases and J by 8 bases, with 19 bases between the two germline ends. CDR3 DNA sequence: TGTGCCAGCAGTCGATTCCAGGGAAAGAGCGGCTACACCTTC. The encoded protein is CASSRFQGKSGYTF. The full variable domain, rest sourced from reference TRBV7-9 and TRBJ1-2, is DTGVSQNPRHKITKRGQNVTFRCDPISEHNRLYWYRQTLGQGPEFLTYFQNEAQLEKSRLLSDRFSAERPKGSFSTLEIQRTEQGDSAMYLCASSRFQGKSGYTFGSGTRLTVV.

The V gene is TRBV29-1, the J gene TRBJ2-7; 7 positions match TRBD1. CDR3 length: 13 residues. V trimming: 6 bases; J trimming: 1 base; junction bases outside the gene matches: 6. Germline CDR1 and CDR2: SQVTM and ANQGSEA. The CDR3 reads CSVGTGESYEQYF. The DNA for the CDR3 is TGCAGCGTCGGTACAGGGGAATCCTACGAGCAGTACTTC.

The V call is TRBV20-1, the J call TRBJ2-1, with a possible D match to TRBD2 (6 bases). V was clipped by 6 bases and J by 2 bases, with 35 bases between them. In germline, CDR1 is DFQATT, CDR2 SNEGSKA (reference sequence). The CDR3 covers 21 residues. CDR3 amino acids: CSAILQGGTGETPTPYNEQFF. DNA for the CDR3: TGCAGTGCAATCCTTCAGGGAGGAACGGGAGAGACGCCCACCCCCTACAATGAGCAGTTCTTC.

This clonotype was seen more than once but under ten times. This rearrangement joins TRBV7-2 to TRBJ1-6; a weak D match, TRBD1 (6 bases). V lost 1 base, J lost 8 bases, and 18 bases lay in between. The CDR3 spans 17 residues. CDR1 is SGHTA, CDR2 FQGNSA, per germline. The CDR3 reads CASSLDVRQEEDSPLHF. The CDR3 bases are TGTGCCAGCAGCTTAGATGTGAGACAGGAGGAAGATTCACCCCTCCACTTT.

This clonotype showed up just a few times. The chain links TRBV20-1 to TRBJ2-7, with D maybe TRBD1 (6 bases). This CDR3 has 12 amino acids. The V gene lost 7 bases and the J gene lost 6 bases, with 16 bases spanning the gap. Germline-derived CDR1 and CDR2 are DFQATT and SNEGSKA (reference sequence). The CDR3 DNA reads TGCAGTGGAGTAGGGGGACGGGGCGAGCAGTACTTC. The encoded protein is CSGVGGRGEQYF.

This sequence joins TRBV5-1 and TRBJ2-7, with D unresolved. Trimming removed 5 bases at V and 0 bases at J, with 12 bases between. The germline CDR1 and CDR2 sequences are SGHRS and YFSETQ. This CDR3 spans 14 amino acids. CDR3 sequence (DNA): TGCGCCAGCAGACAAGACGGAAGCTCCTACGAGCAGTACTTC. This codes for CASRQDGSSYEQYF.

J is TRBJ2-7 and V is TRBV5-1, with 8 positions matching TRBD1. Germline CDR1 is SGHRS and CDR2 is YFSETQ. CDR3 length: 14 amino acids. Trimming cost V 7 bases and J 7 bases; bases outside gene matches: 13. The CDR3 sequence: CASVTGQGHNEQYF. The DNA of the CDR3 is TGCGCCAGCGTAACTGGACAGGGTCACAATGAGCAGTACTTC.

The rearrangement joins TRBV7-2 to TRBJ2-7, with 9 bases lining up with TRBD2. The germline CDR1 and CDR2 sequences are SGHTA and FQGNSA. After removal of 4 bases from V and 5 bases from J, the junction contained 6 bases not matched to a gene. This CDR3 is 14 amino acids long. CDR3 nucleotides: TGTGCCAGCAGCTCGGGACTAGCTCCCAACGAGCAGTACTTC. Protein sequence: CASSSGLAPNEQYF.